One and the same sample provided the 17 T cell receptor beta chains below, sequenced in a study of blood T cell repertoires in COVID-19. Produced via immunoSEQ multiplex PCR; TCRdb's table is partial and in-frame only. The repertoire includes a few hundred thousand clones, 70% to 90% of them detected once, and 10% to 15% sits in the top ten. Specimen: peripheral blood. The receptor source for this set is a human donor in a cohort sampled during active COVID-19.

The J gene is TRBJ2-2, the V gene TRBV24-1; D gene uncertain. Trimming removed 5 bases at V and 1 base at J, with 7 bases between. The CDR3 covers 14 residues. Germline V lookup: CDR1 KGHDR, CDR2 SFDVKD. The CDR3 DNA is TGTGCCACCAGTGTACGAGGGAACACCGGGGAGCTGTTTTTT. It specifies CATSVRGNTGELFF.

This chain connects TRBV11-2 to TRBJ2-1; 8 bases align to TRBD1. Germline values: CDR1 SGHAT, CDR2 FQNNGV. The CDR3 has 15 amino acids. Trimming cost V 7 bases and J 4 bases; bases outside gene matches: 9. The CDR3 DNA reads as TGTGCCAGCACCTTCACAGGGGGAAGATACAATGAGCAGTTCTTC. Its translation: CASTFTGGRYNEQFF. Supplemented by reference TRBV11-2 and TRBJ2-1, the full variable domain reads EAGVAQSPRYKIIEKRQSVAFWCNPISGHATLYWYQQILGQGPKLLIQFQNNGVVDDSQLPKDRFSAERLKGVDSTLKIQPAKLEDSAVYLCASTFTGGRYNEQFFGPGTRLTVL.

V usage is TRBV5-4 and J usage is TRBJ2-1, with 13 bases identical to TRBD2. J lost 7 bases, V lost 4 bases, and 5 bases had no gene match. Germline V gene data show CDR1 as SGHNT and CDR2 as YYREEE (reference sequence). The CDR3 loop spans 15 amino acids. CDR3 sequence: CASSEQLAGGNEQFF. CDR3 nucleotides: TGTGCCAGCAGCGAGCAACTAGCGGGGGGGAATGAGCAGTTCTTC.

The V gene is TRBV5-6, the J gene TRBJ1-6, with unresolved D. The CDR3 is 15 amino acids. Trimming shortened V by 0 bases and J by 9 bases, and 13 bases separated the two germline ends. Germline V gene data show CDR1 as SGHDT and CDR2 as YYEEEE. The CDR3 nucleotides read TGTGCCAGCAGCTTGGATCGGGGAAAAATTTCACCCCTCCACTTT. Residues: CASSLDRGKISPLHF.

This clone was seen only once. The J gene is TRBJ1-5, the V gene TRBV9; D is unclear. This CDR3 region has 14 residues. The V end was cut by 0 bases, the J end by 3 bases, with 7 bases between. The V gene's germline CDR1 is SGDLS and CDR2 YYNGEE. This chain's CDR3 is CASSVGGVNQPQHF. The CDR3 DNA is TGTGCCAGCAGCGTAGGAGGTGTCAATCAGCCCCAGCATTTT. Full variable domain (outside the CDR3, taken from reference TRBV9 and TRBJ1-5): DSGVTQTPKHLITATGQRVTLRCSPRSGDLSVYWYQQSLDQGLQFLIQYYNGEERAKGNILERFSAQQFPDLHSELNLSSLELGDSALYFCASSVGGVNQPQHFGDGTRLSIL.

J is TRBJ1-2 and V is TRBV6-5; possibly TRBD1 for D (6 bases). The CDR3 extends over 15 amino acids. CDR1 MNHEY and CDR2 SVGAGI come from the germline V gene. The germline V and J ends were trimmed by 6 bases and 0 bases, with 14 bases remaining between them. DNA of the CDR3: TGTGCCAGCAGCCCGGACAGTGCGGCTAACTATGGCTACACCTTC. Encoded protein: CASSPDSAANYGYTF.

The rearrangement joins TRBV24-1 to TRBJ2-3; 10 nucleotides align to TRBD2. The length of the CDR3 is 18 residues. Per the germline V gene, CDR1 is KGHDR and CDR2 is SFDVKD. Losses at the gene ends were 0 bases for V and 5 bases for J; bases not matched to a gene: 10. The CDR3 sequence: CATSDLQRASGRGDTQYF. CDR3 in DNA: TGTGCCACCAGTGATTTGCAGAGGGCTAGCGGGAGAGGAGATACGCAGTATTTT.

This clone has a handful of counts. V usage is TRBV7-2 and J usage is TRBJ2-7; 7 bases map to TRBD1. Trimming at V came to 5 bases and at J to 2 bases, leaving 6 bases not matched to a gene. Germline CDR1 SGHTA, CDR2 FQGNSA. This CDR3 is 14 amino acids long. CDR3 protein: CASSLHQGAYEQYF. CDR3 in DNA: TGTGCCAGCAGCCTCCACCAGGGGGCCTACGAGCAGTACTTC. The full variable domain, with the rest looked up from reference TRBV7-2 and TRBJ2-7, is GAGVSQSPSNKVTEKGKDVELRCDPISGHTALYWYRQSLGQGLEFLIYFQGNSAPDKSGLPSDRFSAERTGGSVSTLTIQRTQQEDSAVYLCASSLHQGAYEQYFGPGTRLTVT.

This clone appeared a few times. The chain combines TRBV7-3 with TRBJ2-2; D remains ambiguous. Germline CDR1 and CDR2: SGHTA and FQGTGA. Trimming shortened V by 1 base and J by 1 base, and 7 bases separated the two germline ends. The CDR3 runs 15 residues. CDR3 in DNA: TGTGCCAGCAGCTTAATTGGAGTGAACACCGGGGAGCTGTTTTTT. This translates into CASSLIGVNTGELFF.

The chain uses TRBV4-1 and TRBJ1-1; D call uncertain. Germline CDR1 MGHRA, CDR2 YSYEKL. This CDR3 is 16 amino acids long. The V end was cut by 0 bases, the J end by 0 bases, with 11 bases between. The CDR3 DNA is TGCGCCAGCAGCCAAGATTTTAGGCGGCTGAACACTGAAGCTTTCTTT. Translated: CASSQDFRRLNTEAFF.

The V call is TRBV5-1, the J call TRBJ2-7; D call uncertain. The length of the CDR3 is 13 residues. V was shortened by 0 bases and J by 2 bases, with 6 bases between the two germline ends. Germline CDR1 and CDR2: SGHRS and YFSETQ. CDR3 DNA sequence: TGCGCCAGCAGCTTGGAGTCAGCCTACGAGCAGTACTTC. This gives the protein CASSLESAYEQYF.

This clone was seen a few times. The J gene is TRBJ2-1, the V gene TRBV27, with 10 bases that match TRBD1. The CDR3 runs 15 residues. CDR1 MNHEY and CDR2 SMNVEV come from the germline V gene (reference sequence). J was trimmed by 4 bases and V by 6 bases; bases with no gene match: 6. The CDR3 loop reads CASSPRDRGYNEQFF. The CDR3 nucleotides are TGTGCCAGCAGCCCCCGGGACAGGGGTTACAATGAGCAGTTCTTC.

The J gene is TRBJ2-7, the V gene TRBV27, with 7 bases lining up with TRBD1. Germline V gives CDR1 MNHEY, CDR2 SMNVEV (reference sequence). After removal of 6 bases from V and 2 bases from J, the junction contained 13 bases not matched to a gene. The CDR3 totals 16 residues. CDR3 loop: CASSLGRQGIPYEQYF. In DNA form, the CDR3 reads TGTGCCAGCAGCTTAGGCAGACAGGGAATCCCCTACGAGCAGTACTTC.

The chain employs TRBV2 and TRBJ1-5; no reliable D call. This CDR3 has 16 residues. The germline gives CDR1 SNHLY, CDR2 FYNNEI. V was cut by 1 base and J by 2 bases, with 12 bases left in between. The CDR3 region has the DNA TGTGCCAGCAGTGAAGGGTCTGGGCTCGGCAATCAGCCCCAGCATTTT. Amino acid sequence: CASSEGSGLGNQPQHF.

The J gene is TRBJ1-1, the V gene TRBV4-3; 9 bases are a match to TRBD1. This CDR3 spans 15 amino acids. CDR1 and CDR2 from the germline V gene are LGHNA and YSLEER. Trimming took 1 base from V and 3 from J; bases not matched to a gene: 3. The CDR3 reads CASSQVQGAYTEAFF. The CDR3 region has the DNA TGCGCCAGCAGCCAAGTACAGGGGGCATACACTGAAGCTTTCTTT.

The DNA for the CDR3 is TGTGCCAGCAGCTTGGGGGTACAGGGTAACACTGAAGCTTTCTTT. Translated, it gives CASSLGVQGNTEAFF. The rearrangement links TRBV5-4 to TRBJ1-1, with D possibly TRBD1 on 6 matching bases. V gave up 0 bases and J gave up 2 bases, with 11 bases separating them. This CDR3 contains 15 residues. CDR1 and CDR2 from the germline V gene are SGHNT and YYREEE (reference sequence).

The chain carries TRBV10-3 and TRBJ1-1, with D possibly matching TRBD1 (6 bases). The germline V and J ends were trimmed by 0 bases and 1 base, with 21 bases remaining between them. Germline V lookup: CDR1 ENHRY, CDR2 SYGVKD. CDR3 length equals 19 residues. The CDR3 region has the DNA TGTGCCATCAGTGAGTCGTCTTTTGGGTGGATGACAGGGAACACTGAAGCTTTCTTT. It encodes CAISESSFGWMTGNTEAFF.